Detailed here is one TCR beta chain. The antigen remains undetermined. This sample was taken from a study of blood T cells in healthy people across ages. Study-level results: A greater number of naive CD4+ cells and higher diversity distinguished long-lived donors from aged donors.

Next came a second PCR, run for roughly 7 to 12 cycles, which used a sample-barcoded 5' primer along with a J-beta primer mix. All cDNA molecules were each tagged by a template-switch adaptor with 12 random nucleotides. TCRdb redid the calling of the 5' RACE reads with MiXCR, one entry per CDR3 protein. The sample lists around 1,700,000 distinct CDR3 sequences, 25% to 30% seen once, with about 7.7% in the top ten. This receptor was taken from a young woman in good health. Sequencing was carried out using blood.

As DNA, the CDR3 is TGTGCCAGCACCTCCTGGGGGGAAAGGGCCACGTACTATGGCTACACCTTC. Its translation is CASTSWGERATYYGYTF. This chain connects TRBV12-3 or TRBV12-4 to TRBJ1-2; a possible D gene is TRBD1 (5 bases). V shed 7 bases and J shed 3 bases, with 24 bases lying between them. This CDR3 has 17 residues.